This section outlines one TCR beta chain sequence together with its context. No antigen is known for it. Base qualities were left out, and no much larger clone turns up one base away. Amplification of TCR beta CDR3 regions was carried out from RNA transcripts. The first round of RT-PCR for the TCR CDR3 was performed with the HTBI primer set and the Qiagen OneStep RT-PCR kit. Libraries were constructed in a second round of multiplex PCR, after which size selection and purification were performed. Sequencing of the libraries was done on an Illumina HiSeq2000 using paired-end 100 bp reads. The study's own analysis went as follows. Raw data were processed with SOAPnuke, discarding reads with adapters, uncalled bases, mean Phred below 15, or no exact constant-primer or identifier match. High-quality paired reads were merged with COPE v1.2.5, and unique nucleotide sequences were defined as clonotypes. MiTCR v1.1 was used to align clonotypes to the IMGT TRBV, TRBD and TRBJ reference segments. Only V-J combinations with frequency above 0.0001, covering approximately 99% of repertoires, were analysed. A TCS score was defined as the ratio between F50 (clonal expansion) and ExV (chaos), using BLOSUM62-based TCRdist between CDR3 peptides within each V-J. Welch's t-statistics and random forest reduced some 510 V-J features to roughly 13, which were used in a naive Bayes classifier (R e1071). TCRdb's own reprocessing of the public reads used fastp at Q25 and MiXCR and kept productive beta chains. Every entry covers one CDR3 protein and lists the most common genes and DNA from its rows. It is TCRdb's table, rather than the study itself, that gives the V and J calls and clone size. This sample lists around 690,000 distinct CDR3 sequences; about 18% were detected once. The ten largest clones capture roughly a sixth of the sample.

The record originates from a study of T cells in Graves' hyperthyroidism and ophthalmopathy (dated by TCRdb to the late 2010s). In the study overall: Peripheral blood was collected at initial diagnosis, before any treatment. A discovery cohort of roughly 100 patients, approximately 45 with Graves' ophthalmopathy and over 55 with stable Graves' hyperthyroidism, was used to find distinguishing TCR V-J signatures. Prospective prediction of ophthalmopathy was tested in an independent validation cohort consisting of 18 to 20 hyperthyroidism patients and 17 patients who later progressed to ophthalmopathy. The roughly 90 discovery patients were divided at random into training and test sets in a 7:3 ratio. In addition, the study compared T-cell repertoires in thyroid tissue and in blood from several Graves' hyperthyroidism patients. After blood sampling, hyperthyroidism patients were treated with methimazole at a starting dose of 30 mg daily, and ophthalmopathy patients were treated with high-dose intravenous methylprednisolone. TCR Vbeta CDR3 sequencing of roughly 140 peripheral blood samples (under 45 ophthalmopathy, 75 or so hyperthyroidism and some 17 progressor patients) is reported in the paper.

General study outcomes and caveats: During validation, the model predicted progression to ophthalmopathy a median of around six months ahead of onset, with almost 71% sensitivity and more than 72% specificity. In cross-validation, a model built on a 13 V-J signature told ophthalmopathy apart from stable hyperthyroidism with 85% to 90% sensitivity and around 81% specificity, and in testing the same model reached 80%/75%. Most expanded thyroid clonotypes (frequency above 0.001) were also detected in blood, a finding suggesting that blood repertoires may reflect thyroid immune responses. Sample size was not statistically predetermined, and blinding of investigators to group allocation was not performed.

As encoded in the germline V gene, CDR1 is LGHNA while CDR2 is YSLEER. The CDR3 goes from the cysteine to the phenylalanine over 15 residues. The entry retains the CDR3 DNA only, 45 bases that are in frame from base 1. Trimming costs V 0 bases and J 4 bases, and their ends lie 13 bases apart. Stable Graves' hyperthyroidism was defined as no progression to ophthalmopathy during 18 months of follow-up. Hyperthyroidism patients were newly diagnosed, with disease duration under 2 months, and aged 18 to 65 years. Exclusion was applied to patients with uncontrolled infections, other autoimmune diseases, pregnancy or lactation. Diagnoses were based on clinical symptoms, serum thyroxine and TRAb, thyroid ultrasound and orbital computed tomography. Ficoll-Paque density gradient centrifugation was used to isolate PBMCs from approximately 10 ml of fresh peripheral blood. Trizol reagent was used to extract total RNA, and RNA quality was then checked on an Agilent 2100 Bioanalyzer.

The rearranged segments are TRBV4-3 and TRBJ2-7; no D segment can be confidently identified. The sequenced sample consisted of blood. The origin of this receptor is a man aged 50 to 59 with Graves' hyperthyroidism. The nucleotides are TGCGCCAGCAGCCAAGATGCCCTAGTGGCTTACGAGCAGTACTTC. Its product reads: CASSQDALVAYEQYF.